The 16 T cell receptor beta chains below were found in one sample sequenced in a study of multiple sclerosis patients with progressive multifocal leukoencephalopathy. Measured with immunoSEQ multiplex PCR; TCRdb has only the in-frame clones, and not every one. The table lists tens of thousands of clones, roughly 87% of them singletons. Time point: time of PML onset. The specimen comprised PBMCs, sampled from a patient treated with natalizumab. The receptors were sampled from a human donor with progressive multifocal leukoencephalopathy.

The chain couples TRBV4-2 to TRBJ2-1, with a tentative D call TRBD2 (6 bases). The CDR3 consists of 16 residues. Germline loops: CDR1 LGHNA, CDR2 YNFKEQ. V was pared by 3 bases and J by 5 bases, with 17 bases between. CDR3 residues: CASSQGRGTLNNEQFF. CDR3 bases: TGTGCCAGCAGCCAGGGCCGCGGGACTCTTAACAATGAGCAGTTCTTC.

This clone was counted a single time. Here the CDR3 DNA reads TGCGCCAGCAGCTTGGGGACAGGGGGCTTGGGGACCCAGTACTTC. This gives the protein CASSLGTGGLGTQYF. This chain links TRBV5-1 with TRBJ2-5; 11 bases map to TRBD1. CDR1 and CDR2 (germline): SGHRS, YFSETQ. The CDR3 covers 15 residues. Trimming took 0 bases from V and 7 from J; bases not matched to a gene: 5.

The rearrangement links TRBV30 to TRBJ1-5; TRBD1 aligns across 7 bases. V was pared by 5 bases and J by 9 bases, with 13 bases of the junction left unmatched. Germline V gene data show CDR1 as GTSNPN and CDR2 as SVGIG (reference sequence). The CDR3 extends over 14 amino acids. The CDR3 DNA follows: TGTGCCTGGGGACCCGGACAGGCGAGTCTGCCCCAGCATTTT. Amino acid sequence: CAWGPGQASLPQHF.

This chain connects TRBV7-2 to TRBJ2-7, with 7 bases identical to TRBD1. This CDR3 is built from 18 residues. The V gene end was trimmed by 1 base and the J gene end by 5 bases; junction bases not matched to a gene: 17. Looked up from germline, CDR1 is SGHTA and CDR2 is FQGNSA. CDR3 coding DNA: TGTGCCAGCAGCTTAGTAGCGTCTCCACAGGGGTTGTCCAACGAGCAGTACTTC. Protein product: CASSLVASPQGLSNEQYF.

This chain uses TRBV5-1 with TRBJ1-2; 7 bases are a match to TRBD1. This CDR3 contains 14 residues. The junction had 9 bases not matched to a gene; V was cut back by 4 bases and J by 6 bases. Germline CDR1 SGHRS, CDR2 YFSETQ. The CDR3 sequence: CASSPTGDLDGYTF. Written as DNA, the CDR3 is TGCGCCAGCAGCCCAACAGGGGACCTAGATGGCTACACCTTC.

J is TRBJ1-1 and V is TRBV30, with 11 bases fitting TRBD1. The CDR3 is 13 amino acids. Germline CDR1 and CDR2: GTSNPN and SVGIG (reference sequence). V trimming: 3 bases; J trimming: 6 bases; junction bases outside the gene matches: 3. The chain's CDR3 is CAWRGQGEAEAFF. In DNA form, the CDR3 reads TGTGCCTGGAGGGGACAGGGGGAGGCTGAAGCTTTCTTT.

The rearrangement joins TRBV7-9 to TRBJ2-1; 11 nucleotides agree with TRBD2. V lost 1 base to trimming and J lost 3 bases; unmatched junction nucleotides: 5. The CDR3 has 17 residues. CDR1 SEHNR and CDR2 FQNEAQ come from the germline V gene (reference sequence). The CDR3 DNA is TGTGCCAGCAGCTTAGATCTAGCGGGAGGAAGCTACAATGAGCAGTTCTTC. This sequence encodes CASSLDLAGGSYNEQFF.

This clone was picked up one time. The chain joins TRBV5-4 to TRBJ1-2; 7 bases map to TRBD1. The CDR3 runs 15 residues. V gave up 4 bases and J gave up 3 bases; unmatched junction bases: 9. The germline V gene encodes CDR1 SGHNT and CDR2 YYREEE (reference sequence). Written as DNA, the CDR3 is TGTGCCAGCAGCCCTAAAGGGGGCGCGGACTATGGCTACACCTTC. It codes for CASSPKGGADYGYTF.

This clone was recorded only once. The CDR3 here is CASSSLAGSTDTQYF. CDR3 DNA sequence: TGTGCCAGCAGTTCGCTAGCGGGGAGCACAGATACGCAGTATTTT. V gene TRBV28 combines with J gene TRBJ2-3; 9 bases map to TRBD2. With 4 bases clipped from V and 0 bases from J, the junction kept 2 bases outside the gene matches. The CDR3 is 15 amino acids. Germline loops: CDR1 MDHEN, CDR2 SYDVKM.

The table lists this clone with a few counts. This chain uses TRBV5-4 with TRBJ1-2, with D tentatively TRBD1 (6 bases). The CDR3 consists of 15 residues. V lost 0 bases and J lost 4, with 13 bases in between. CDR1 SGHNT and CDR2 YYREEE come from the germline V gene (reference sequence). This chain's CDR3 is CASSLEQGRVYGYTF. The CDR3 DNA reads TGTGCCAGCAGCTTGGAGCAGGGGCGCGTCTATGGCTACACCTTC.

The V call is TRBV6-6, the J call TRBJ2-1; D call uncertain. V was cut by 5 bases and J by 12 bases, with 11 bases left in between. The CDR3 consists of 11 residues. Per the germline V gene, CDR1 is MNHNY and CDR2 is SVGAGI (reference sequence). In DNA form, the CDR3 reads TGTGCCAGCAGTCGAGAGATTGGGCAGTTCTTC. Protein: CASSREIGQFF.

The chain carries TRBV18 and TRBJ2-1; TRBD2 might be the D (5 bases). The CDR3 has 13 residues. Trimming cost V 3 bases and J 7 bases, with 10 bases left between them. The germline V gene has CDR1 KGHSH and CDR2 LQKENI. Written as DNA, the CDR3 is TGTGCCAGCTCACCGGCAGGAGGAAATGAGCAGTTCTTC. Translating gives CASSPAGGNEQFF.

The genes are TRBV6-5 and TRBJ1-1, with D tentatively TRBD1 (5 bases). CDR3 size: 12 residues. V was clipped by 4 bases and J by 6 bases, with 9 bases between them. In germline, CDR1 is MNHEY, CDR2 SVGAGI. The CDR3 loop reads CASSFGGAEAFF. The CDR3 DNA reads TGTGCCAGCAGTTTTGGAGGGGCTGAAGCTTTCTTT.

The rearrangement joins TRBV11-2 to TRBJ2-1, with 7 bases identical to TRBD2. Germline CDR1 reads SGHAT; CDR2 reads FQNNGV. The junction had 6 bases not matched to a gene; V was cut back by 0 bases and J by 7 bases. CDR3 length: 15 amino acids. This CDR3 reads CASSLDFREDNEQFF. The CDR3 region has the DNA TGTGCCAGCAGCTTAGATTTCCGGGAGGATAATGAGCAGTTCTTC. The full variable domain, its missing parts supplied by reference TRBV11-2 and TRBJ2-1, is EAGVAQSPRYKIIEKRQSVAFWCNPISGHATLYWYQQILGQGPKLLIQFQNNGVVDDSQLPKDRFSAERLKGVDSTLKIQPAKLEDSAVYLCASSLDFREDNEQFFGPGTRLTVL.

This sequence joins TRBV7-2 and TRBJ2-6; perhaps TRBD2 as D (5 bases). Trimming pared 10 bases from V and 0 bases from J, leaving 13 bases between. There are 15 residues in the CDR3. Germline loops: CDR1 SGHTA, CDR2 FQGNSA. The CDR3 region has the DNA TGTGCCATCGTCCCGGGATACTCTGGGGCCAACGTCCTGACTTTC. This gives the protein CAIVPGYSGANVLTF. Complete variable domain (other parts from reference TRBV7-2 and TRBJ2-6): GAGVSQSPSNKVTEKGKDVELRCDPISGHTALYWYRQSLGQGLEFLIYFQGNSAPDKSGLPSDRFSAERTGGSVSTLTIQRTQQEDSAVYLCAIVPGYSGANVLTFGAGSRLTVL.

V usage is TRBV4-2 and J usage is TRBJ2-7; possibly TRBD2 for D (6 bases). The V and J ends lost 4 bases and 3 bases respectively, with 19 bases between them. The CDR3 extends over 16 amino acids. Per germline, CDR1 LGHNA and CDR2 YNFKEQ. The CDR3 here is CASSLLTSGHVYEQYF. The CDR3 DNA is TGTGCCAGCAGCCTCCTAACAAGCGGGCACGTCTACGAGCAGTACTTC.